The T cell receptor (beta chain) under discussion was sequenced for a study of blood T cell repertoires in COVID-19. In the study overall: Collection of acute and convalescent COVID-19 samples took place in the United States, Italy and Spain. T cells, B-cell-depleted T cells, or PBMCs supplied cDNA or gDNA.

CDR1 and CDR2 from the germline V gene are MNHEY and SVGAGI. This CDR3 region has 15 residues. V was pared by 1 base and J by 8 bases, with 9 bases of the junction left unmatched. Assay used: immunoSEQ multiplex PCR; TCRdb lists only in-frame clones, some missing. The sample contains some 150,000 clones, about nine tenths of which appear only once. The source is a human donor in a cohort sampled during active COVID-19. Sequencing input: peripheral blood. V gene TRBV6-5 combines with J gene TRBJ1-2; 8 positions match TRBD1. This chain's CDR3 is CASSYLGQEYVGYTF. The CDR3 region has the DNA TGTGCCAGCAGTTACTTGGGACAGGAGTACGTAGGCTACACCTTC.